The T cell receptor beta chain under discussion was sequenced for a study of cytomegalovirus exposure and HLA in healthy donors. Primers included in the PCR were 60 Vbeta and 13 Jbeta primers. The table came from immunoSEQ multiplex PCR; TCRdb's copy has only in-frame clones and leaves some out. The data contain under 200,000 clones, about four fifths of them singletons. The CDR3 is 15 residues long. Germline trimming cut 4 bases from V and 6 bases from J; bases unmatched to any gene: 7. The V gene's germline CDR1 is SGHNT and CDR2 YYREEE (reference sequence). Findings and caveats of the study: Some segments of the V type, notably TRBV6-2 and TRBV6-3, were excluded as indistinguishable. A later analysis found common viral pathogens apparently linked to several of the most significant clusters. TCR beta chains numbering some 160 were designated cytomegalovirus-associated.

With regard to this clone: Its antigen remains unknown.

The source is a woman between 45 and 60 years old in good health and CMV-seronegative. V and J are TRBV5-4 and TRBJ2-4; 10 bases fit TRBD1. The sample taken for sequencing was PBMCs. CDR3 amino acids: CASSQMTGGGNIQYF. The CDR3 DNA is TGTGCCAGCAGCCAAATGACAGGGGGCGGAAACATTCAGTACTTC.